This TCR beta chain comes out of a study of cytomegalovirus exposure and HLA in healthy donors. Findings and limits, study-wide: The CMV antigen specificity of a few CMV-associated chains was confirmed through in vitro analysis.

Germline-derived CDR1 and CDR2 are SEHNR and FQNEAQ (reference sequence). V dropped 4 bases and J dropped 10; count of bases not matched to a gene: 3. The CDR3 is 12 residues long. TCRdb's copy holds only in-frame clones and misses some; the assay was immunoSEQ multiplex PCR. The repertoire holds over 200,000 clones, with roughly 84% as singletons. While the first cohort had around 700 subjects, the donors belonged to the separate validation cohort of over a hundred subjects. In the case of this clone: Its antigen remains unknown.

The receptor's source is a woman aged 30 to 39 in good health and CMV-seropositive. This rearrangement joins TRBV7-9 to TRBJ1-2; 10 bases map to TRBD1. The material sequenced was PBMCs. CDR3 DNA sequence: TGTGCCAGCAGCTACGGACAGGGGGACTACACCTTC. Its translation is CASSYGQGDYTF.